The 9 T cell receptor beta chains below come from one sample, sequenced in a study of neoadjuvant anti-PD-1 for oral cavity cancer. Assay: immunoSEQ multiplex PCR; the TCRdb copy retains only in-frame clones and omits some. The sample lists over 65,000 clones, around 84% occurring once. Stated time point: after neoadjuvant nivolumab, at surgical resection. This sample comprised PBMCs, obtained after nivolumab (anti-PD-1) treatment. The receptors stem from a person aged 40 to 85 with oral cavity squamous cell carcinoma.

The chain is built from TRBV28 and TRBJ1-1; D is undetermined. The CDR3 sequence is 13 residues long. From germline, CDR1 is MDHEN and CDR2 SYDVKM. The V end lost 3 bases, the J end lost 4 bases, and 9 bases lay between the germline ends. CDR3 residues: CASSLRTFTEAFF. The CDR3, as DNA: TGTGCCAGCAGTTTGCGCACCTTCACTGAAGCTTTCTTT.

CDR3 in amino acids: CASRGTTGHNEQFF. The CDR3 nucleotides read TGTGCCAGTAGAGGGACTACCGGCCACAATGAGCAGTTCTTC. The chain joins TRBV6-5 to TRBJ2-1; 7 nucleotides agree with TRBD2. Germline V CDR1 and CDR2: MNHEY, SVGAGI. Germline trimming cut 9 bases from V and 5 bases from J; bases unmatched to any gene: 10. The CDR3 runs 14 residues.

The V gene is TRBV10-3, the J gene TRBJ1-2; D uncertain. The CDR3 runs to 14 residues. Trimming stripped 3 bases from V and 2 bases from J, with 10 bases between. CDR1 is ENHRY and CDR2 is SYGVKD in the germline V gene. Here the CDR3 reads CAISDGRENYGYTF. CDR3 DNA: TGTGCCATCAGTGACGGAAGGGAGAACTATGGCTACACCTTC.

The CDR3 loop reads CASSLTGSHSGANVLTF. CDR3 bases: TGCGCCAGCAGCTTGACGGGCAGCCACTCTGGGGCCAACGTCCTGACTTTC. The rearrangement joins TRBV5-1 to TRBJ2-6; D ambiguous. This CDR3 is 17 amino acids long. Trimming took 1 base from V and 0 from J, leaving 11 bases between them. CDR1 and CDR2 from the germline V gene are SGHRS and YFSETQ. The entire variable domain, with the rest obtained from reference TRBV5-1 and TRBJ2-6, is as follows: KAGVTQTPRYLIKTRGQQVTLSCSPISGHRSVSWYQQTPGQGLQFLFEYFSETQRNKGNFPGRFSGRQFSNSRSEMNVSTLELGDSALYLCASSLTGSHSGANVLTFGAGSRLTVL.

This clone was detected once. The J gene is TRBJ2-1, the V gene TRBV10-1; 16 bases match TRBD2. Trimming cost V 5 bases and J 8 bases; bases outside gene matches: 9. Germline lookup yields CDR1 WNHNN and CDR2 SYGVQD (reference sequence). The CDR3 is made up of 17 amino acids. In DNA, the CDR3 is TGCGCCAGCAGTCTCGGGACTAGCGGGAGGGGGGTGGATGAGCAGTTCTTC. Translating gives CASSLGTSGRGVDEQFF.

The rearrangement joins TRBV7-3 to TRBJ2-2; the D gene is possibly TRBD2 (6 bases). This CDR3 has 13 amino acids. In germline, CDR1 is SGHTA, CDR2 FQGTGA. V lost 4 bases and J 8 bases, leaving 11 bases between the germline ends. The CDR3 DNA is TGTGCCAGCAGCTCCTGGGCGGGAGGGGAGCTGTTTTTT. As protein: CASSSWAGGELFF.

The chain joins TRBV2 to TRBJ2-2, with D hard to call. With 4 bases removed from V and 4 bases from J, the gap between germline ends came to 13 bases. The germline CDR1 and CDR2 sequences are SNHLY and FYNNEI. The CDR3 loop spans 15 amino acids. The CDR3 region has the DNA TGTGCCAGCAGTGGAGAGGTTGTAATCACCGGGGAGCTGTTTTTT. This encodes CASSGEVVITGELFF.

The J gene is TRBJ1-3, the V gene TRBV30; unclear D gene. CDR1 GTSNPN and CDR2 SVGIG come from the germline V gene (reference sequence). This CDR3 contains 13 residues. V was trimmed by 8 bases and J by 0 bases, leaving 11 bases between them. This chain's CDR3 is CAGLRTSGNTIYF. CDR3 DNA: TGTGCCGGATTACGAACCTCTGGAAACACCATATATTTT.

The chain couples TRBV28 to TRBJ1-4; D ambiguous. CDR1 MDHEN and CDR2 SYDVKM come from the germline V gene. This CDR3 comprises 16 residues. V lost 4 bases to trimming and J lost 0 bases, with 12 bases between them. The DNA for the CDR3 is TGTGCCAGCAGTTCGGCAGGATCCACAACTAATGAAAAACTGTTTTTT. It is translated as CASSSAGSTTNEKLFF.